Sequencing of this T cell receptor (beta chain) was carried out in a study of graft-versus-host responses after intestinal transplantation. Study information: Multivisceral, liver-intestinal, or isolated intestinal grafts were transplanted into recipients. Study results and limitations: Clonal ratios of graft-versus-host to host-versus-graft in allografts were high for patients exhibiting graft-donor T cell macrochimerism. GvH clones detected in recipient marrow included some appearing first in ileum or blood.

Profiled with immunoSEQ multiplex PCR; TCRdb holds only in-frame clones, not every one. The table lists some 82,000 clones, roughly 91% of them singletons. To note about this clone: Antigen unknown.

The CDR3 runs 13 residues. V lost 4 bases and J lost 0, with 9 bases in between. From germline, CDR1 is GTSNPN and CDR2 SVGIG (reference sequence). This chain links TRBV30 with TRBJ1-1, with D unclear. The receptor comes from a human donor who was the organ donor for an intestinal transplant. The sample was unstimulated CD8+ T cells sorted from spleen or lymph node cells, taken before transplant. The DNA for the CDR3 is TGTGCCTGGACAGCTACCATGAACACTGAAGCTTTCTTT. Protein: CAWTATMNTEAFF.